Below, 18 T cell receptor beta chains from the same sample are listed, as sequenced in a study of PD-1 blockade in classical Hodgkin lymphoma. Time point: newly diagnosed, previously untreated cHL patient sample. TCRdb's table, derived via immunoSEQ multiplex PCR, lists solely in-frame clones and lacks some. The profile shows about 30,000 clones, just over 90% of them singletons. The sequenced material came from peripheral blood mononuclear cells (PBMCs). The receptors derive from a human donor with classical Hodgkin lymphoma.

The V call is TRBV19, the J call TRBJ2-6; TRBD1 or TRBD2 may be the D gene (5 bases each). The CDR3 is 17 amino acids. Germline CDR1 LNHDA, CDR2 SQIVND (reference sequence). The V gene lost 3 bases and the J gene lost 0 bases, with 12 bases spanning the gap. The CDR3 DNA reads TGTGCCAGTAGTATCTTTCGGGGCGGCTCTGGGGCCAACGTCCTGACTTTC. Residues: CASSIFRGGSGANVLTF.

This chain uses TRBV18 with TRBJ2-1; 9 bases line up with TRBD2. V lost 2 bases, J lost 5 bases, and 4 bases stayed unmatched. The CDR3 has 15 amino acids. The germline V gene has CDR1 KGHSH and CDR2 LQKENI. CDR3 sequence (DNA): TGTGCCAGCTCACCAGCGGGAGGGTATAACAATGAGCAGTTCTTC. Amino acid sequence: CASSPAGGYNNEQFF.

In DNA form, the CDR3 reads TGTGCCAGCACCCCTAGCGGGAGGGCCTACGAGCAGTACTTC. Translation: CASTPSGRAYEQYF. The chain joins TRBV28 to TRBJ2-7, with 12 bases fitting TRBD2. J lost 2 bases, V lost 7 bases, and 3 bases had no gene match. CDR1 and CDR2 (germline): MDHEN, SYDVKM. The CDR3 consists of 14 residues.

This CDR3 reads CASSLGGGGSSGYTF. CDR3 nucleotide sequence: TGTGCCAGCAGCTTAGGGGGAGGGGGCTCTAGTGGCTACACCTTC. The genes are TRBV7-2 and TRBJ1-2, with TRBD1 matching 7 bases. There are 15 residues in the CDR3. V trimming: 1 base; J trimming: 7 bases; junction bases outside the gene matches: 9. Germline values: CDR1 SGHTA, CDR2 FQGNSA.

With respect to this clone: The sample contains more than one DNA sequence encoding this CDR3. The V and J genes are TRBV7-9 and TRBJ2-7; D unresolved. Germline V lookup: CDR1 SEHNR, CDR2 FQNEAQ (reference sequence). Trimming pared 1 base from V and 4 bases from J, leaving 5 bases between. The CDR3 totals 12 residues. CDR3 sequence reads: CASSLGSYEQYF. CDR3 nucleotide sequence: TGTGCCAGCAGCTTAGGCAGTTACGAGCAGTACTTC.

For the CDR3, the DNA is TGTGCCAGCAGCTCTCCCCACGACAGGGAATCTCCCTACGAGCAGTACTTC. Protein sequence: CASSSPHDRESPYEQYF. The J gene is TRBJ2-7, the V gene TRBV7-6; TRBD1 aligns across 7 bases. The CDR3 contains 17 residues. Germline V gene lookup returns CDR1 SGHVS and CDR2 FNYEAQ. The junction had 14 bases not matched to a gene; V was cut back by 4 bases and J by 2 bases.

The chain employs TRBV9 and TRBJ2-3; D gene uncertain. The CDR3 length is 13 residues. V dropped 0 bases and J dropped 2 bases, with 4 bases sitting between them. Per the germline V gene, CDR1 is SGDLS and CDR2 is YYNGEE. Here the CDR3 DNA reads TGTGCCAGCAGCGTAGGCTCCACAGATACGCAGTATTTT. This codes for CASSVGSTDTQYF.

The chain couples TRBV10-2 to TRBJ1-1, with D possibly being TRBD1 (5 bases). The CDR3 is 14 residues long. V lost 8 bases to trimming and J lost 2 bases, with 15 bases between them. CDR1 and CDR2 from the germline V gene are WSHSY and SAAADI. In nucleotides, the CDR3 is TGCGCCAGCCGGGTAGGGGCGGAAAACACTGAAGCTTTCTTT. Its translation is CASRVGAENTEAFF.

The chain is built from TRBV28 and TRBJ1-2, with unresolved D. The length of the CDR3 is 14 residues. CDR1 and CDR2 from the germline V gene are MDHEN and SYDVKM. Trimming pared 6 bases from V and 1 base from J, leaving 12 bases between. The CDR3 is CASSHRVSNYGYTF. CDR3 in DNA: TGTGCCAGCAGCCATCGGGTCAGTAACTATGGCTACACCTTC.

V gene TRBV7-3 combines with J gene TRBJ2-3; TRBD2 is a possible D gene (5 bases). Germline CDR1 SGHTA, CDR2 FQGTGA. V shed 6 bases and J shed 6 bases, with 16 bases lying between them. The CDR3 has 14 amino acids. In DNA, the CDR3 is TGTGCCAGCAGTGCCGGACTCCCTCCGGATACGCAGTATTTT. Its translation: CASSAGLPPDTQYF.

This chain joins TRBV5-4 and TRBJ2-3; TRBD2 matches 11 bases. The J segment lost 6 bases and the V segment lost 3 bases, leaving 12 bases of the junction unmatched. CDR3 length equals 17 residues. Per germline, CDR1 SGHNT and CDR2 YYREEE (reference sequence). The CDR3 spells CASSYLAHSGRGDTQYF. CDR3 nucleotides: TGTGCCAGCAGCTACCTAGCTCATAGCGGGAGGGGGGATACGCAGTATTTT.

CDR3 nucleotides: TGCAGCTACCAGGGGGCCACAGATACGCAGTATTTT. Encoded protein: CSYQGATDTQYF. This chain uses TRBV29-1 with TRBJ2-3; 8 bases map to TRBD1. The CDR3 has 12 residues. CDR1 and CDR2 from the germline V gene are SQVTM and ANQGSEA. V dropped 8 bases and J dropped 2; count of bases not matched to a gene: 3.

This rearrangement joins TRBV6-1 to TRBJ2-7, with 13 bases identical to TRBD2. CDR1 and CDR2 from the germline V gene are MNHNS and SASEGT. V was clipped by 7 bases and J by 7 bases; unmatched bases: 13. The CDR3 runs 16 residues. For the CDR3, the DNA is TGTGCCAGCACTGACCCGGGGACTAGCGGGATAAGAGAGCAGTACTTC. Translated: CASTDPGTSGIREQYF.

CDR3 loop: CASSIVSGIGGELFF. The CDR3 DNA follows: TGTGCCAGTAGTATAGTGTCAGGGATCGGCGGGGAGCTGTTTTTT. This chain connects TRBV19 to TRBJ2-2; D is possibly TRBD1 (5 bases). V was pared by 1 base and J by 7 bases, with 13 bases between. Germline values: CDR1 LNHDA, CDR2 SQIVND (reference sequence). There are 15 residues in the CDR3.

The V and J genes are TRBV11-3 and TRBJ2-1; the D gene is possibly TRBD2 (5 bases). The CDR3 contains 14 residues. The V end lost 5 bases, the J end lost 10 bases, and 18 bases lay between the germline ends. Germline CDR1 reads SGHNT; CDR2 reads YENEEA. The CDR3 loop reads CASSPSQRGLEQFF. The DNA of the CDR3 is TGTGCCAGCAGCCCTTCACAACGAGGACTGGAGCAGTTCTTC.

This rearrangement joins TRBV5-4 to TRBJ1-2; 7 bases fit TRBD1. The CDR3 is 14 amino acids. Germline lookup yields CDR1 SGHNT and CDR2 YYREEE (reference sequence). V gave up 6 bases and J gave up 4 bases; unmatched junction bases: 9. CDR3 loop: CASTTTGRGYGYTF. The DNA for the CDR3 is TGTGCCAGCACCACGACAGGGAGGGGCTATGGCTACACCTTC.

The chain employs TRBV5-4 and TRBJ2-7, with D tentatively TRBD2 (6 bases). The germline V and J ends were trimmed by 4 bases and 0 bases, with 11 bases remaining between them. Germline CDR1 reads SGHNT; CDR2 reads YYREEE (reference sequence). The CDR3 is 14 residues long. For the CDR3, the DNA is TGTGCCAGCAGCGGTAGCGGATCCTCCTACGAGCAGTACTTC. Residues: CASSGSGSSYEQYF.

The CDR3 nucleotides are TGCGCCAGCAGCTTTCGGCCAGGGGGCATTTCTGAAGCTTTCTTT. It translates to CASSFRPGGISEAFF. This chain connects TRBV5-1 to TRBJ1-1, with 8 bases lining up with TRBD1. Trimming cost V 2 bases and J 6 bases; bases outside gene matches: 9. This CDR3 has 15 residues. CDR1 and CDR2 from the germline V gene are SGHRS and YFSETQ.